Sequencing of this TCR beta chain was carried out in a study of T cells of healthy individuals (dated by TCRdb to 2016 to 2019). In regard to this clonotype: This receptor's antigen is unknown. No base-level quality is on record; no much larger clone is a single base apart.

The germline V gene specifies LGHNA as CDR1 and YSLEER as CDR2. Cut back by 4 bases and 3 bases, the V and J ends lie 18 bases apart. CDR3 length: 16 amino acids, cysteine to phenylalanine. Of the read, only the CDR3 DNA is kept; its 48 bases are in frame from base 1. The method behind the library was 5' RACE. The instrument was an Illumina MiSeq. TCRdb handled the public reads itself, with Q25 trimming in fastp and clone calling in MiXCR, and kept productive beta chains. Each record represents a unique CDR3 protein, reported with the most common genes and DNA among its rows. The sample table lists under 70,000 distinct CDR3 sequences, roughly 14% of them with a count of one. 15% to 20% of the sample lies in the top ten.

The rearrangement joined TRBV4-3 to TRBJ2-5; a weak D assignment points to TRBD2 (6 bases agree). The sequence came from a human donor in good health. The DNA sequence is TGCGCCAGCAGCCTAGGGTACGGGGGTATTGAAGAGACCCAGTACTTC. The translation is CASSLGYGGIEETQYF.